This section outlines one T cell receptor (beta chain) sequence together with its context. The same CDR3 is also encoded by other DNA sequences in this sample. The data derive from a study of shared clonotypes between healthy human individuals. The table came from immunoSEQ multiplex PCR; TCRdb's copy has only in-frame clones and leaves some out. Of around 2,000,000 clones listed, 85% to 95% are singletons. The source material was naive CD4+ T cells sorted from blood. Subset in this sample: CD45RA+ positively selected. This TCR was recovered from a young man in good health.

The CDR3 spells CASSLNSGYEQYF. CDR3 bases: TGTGCCAGCAGCTTAAATAGCGGCTACGAGCAGTACTTC. The chain joins TRBV7-3 to TRBJ2-7; the D gene is possibly TRBD2 (6 bases). V lost 1 base and J lost 3, with 7 bases in between. Germline V lookup: CDR1 SGHTA, CDR2 FQGTGA. The CDR3 is made up of 13 amino acids.